Listed here are 14 T cell receptor beta chains from one sample, sequenced in a study of Tregs in tolerant kidney transplant recipients. The method was immunoSEQ multiplex PCR; TCRdb's version includes in-frame clones alone and lacks a portion of them. Among about 69,000 clones, less than 90% were seen once, and the ten largest hold roughly 0.4%. This sample comprised CD4+ T cells from blood, obtained before the transplant. All receptors come from a human donor who received a combined kidney and bone marrow transplant.

A single count supports this clone. The genes are TRBV25-1 and TRBJ2-7; D is ambiguous. V lost 7 bases and J lost 2, with 6 bases in between. The germline gives CDR1 MGHDK, CDR2 SYGVNS. The CDR3 runs 11 residues. CDR3 region: CASTTAYEQYF. The CDR3 DNA sequence: TGTGCCAGCACTACCGCCTACGAGCAGTACTTC.

The genes are TRBV5-6 and TRBJ2-1, with TRBD2 matching 14 bases. V gave up 7 bases and J gave up 5 bases; unmatched junction bases: 14. Germline assignment: CDR1 SGHDT and CDR2 YYEEEE. The CDR3 contains 18 residues. This CDR3 reads CASGRLGLAGERDNEQFF. CDR3 DNA: TGTGCCAGCGGCAGATTGGGACTAGCGGGAGAGCGAGACAATGAGCAGTTCTTC.

In this sample, this clone turned up once. The gene calls are TRBV27 and TRBJ2-7; the D is unclear. The CDR3 covers 14 residues. Germline V gene lookup returns CDR1 MNHEY and CDR2 SMNVEV (reference sequence). With 2 bases removed from V and 1 base from J, the gap between germline ends came to 9 bases. The CDR3 sequence is CASSLARWSYEQYF. CDR3 coding DNA: TGTGCCAGCAGTTTAGCCAGGTGGTCCTACGAGCAGTACTTC.

This chain connects TRBV28 to TRBJ2-5; unclear D gene. CDR3 size: 13 residues. The germline V gene encodes CDR1 MDHEN and CDR2 SYDVKM. V was shortened by 3 bases and J by 0 bases, with 5 bases between the two germline ends. The CDR3 DNA reads TGTGCCAGCAGTTTTTCGTACCAAGAGACCCAGTACTTC. Translating gives CASSFSYQETQYF.

The chain couples TRBV28 to TRBJ1-4; D ambiguous. The CDR3 is 12 residues long. The germline gives CDR1 MDHEN, CDR2 SYDVKM. Trimming cost V 4 bases and J 5 bases, with 5 bases left between them. CDR3 nucleotide sequence: TGTGCCAGCAGTTACAGAAATGAAAAACTGTTTTTT. Its protein product is CASSYRNEKLFF. The full variable domain, in which reference TRBV28 and TRBJ1-4 provide the parts outside the CDR3, is DVKVTQSSRYLVKRTGEKVFLECVQDMDHENMFWYRQDPGLGLRLIYFSYDVKMKEKGDIPEGYSVSREKKERFSLILESASTNQTSMYLCASSYRNEKLFFGSGTQLSVL.

V gene TRBV6-5 combines with J gene TRBJ1-1; D call uncertain. Trimming cost V 6 bases and J 7 bases, with 15 bases left between them. The CDR3 sequence is 13 residues long. Germline V gives CDR1 MNHEY, CDR2 SVGAGI. The CDR3 region has the DNA TGTGCCAGCAGGCCGGACGGGATAGGTGAAGCTTTCTTT. As protein: CASRPDGIGEAFF.

The chain combines TRBV28 with TRBJ2-7; D not certain. CDR1 and CDR2 from the germline V gene are MDHEN and SYDVKM. This CDR3 has 16 residues. V was cut by 5 bases and J by 0 bases, with 17 bases left in between. CDR3 coding DNA: TGTGCCAGCAGTATCTCACAGTCTCTGAGCTCCTACGAGCAGTACTTC. Protein: CASSISQSLSSYEQYF.

This clone was picked up one time. The CDR3 reads CASSLAAGSSYNEQFF. CDR3 sequence (DNA): TGTGCCAGCAGCTTGGCTGCAGGGTCATCCTACAATGAGCAGTTCTTC. This rearrangement joins TRBV5-4 to TRBJ2-1; possibly TRBD1 for D (5 bases). Trimming took 0 bases from V and 1 from J, leaving 11 bases between them. The V gene's germline CDR1 is SGHNT and CDR2 YYREEE (reference sequence). This CDR3 contains 16 residues.

The chain uses TRBV28 and TRBJ1-4; TRBD1 agrees at 11 bases. The V segment lost 4 bases and the J segment 13 bases; nucleotides outside the gene matches: 14. The CDR3 consists of 16 residues. CDR1 MDHEN and CDR2 SYDVKM come from the germline V gene. The CDR3: CASSYLPGQGDGALFF. The CDR3 coding sequence is TGTGCCAGCAGTTATCTCCCGGGACAGGGGGACGGGGCACTGTTTTTT.

The CDR3 nucleotides read TGTGCCAGCAGTGAAATCTACGGGGGGACCAAAAACATTCAGTACTTC. Its translation is CASSEIYGGTKNIQYF. The rearrangement links TRBV6-1 to TRBJ2-4, with 7 bases matching TRBD2. The CDR3 spans 16 residues. J lost 2 bases, V lost 2 bases, and 6 bases had no gene match. Germline V gene sequence: CDR1 MNHNS, CDR2 SASEGT.

V usage is TRBV5-1 and J usage is TRBJ2-5; 11 bases line up with TRBD2. The germline CDR1 and CDR2 sequences are SGHRS and YFSETQ. J gave up 6 bases and V 4 bases, and 5 bases lay outside the gene matches. The CDR3 runs 14 residues. CDR3 in amino acids: CASSITSGSQTQYF. As DNA, the CDR3 is TGCGCCAGCAGCATTACTAGCGGGAGTCAGACCCAGTACTTC. Based on the CDR3 plus reference TRBV5-1 and TRBJ2-5, the full variable domain is KAGVTQTPRYLIKTRGQQVTLSCSPISGHRSVSWYQQTPGQGLQFLFEYFSETQRNKGNFPGRFSGRQFSNSRSEMNVSTLELGDSALYLCASSITSGSQTQYFGPGTRLLVL.

The V gene is TRBV27, the J gene TRBJ1-2, with D uncertain. This CDR3 contains 12 residues. Germline V gives CDR1 MNHEY, CDR2 SMNVEV (reference sequence). Trimming took 9 bases from V and 4 from J, leaving 12 bases between them. CDR3 in amino acids: CARARLPYGYTF. The CDR3 nucleotides read TGTGCCAGGGCCAGACTACCCTATGGCTACACCTTC.

The chain has TRBV2 and TRBJ1-4; D gene ambiguous. Germline V gene lookup returns CDR1 SNHLY and CDR2 FYNNEI. This CDR3 is 14 amino acids long. With 7 bases removed from V and 6 bases from J, the gap between germline ends came to 15 bases. CDR3 sequence (DNA): TGTGCCAGCAAGGAGGTCAGTACGGATGAAAAACTGTTTTTT. Translating it yields CASKEVSTDEKLFF.

The chain combines TRBV10-3 with TRBJ2-7, with D maybe TRBD2 (6 bases). CDR3 size: 11 residues. The V end lost 9 bases, the J end lost 6 bases, and 12 bases lay between the germline ends. The germline gives CDR1 ENHRY, CDR2 SYGVKD. The chain's CDR3 is CAITSAGEQYF. In DNA form, the CDR3 reads TGTGCCATAACGTCAGCGGGCGAGCAGTACTTC.